By proportion, the clone carrying this T cell receptor (beta chain) is medium-sized (0.01 to 0.1%). Its antigen remains unidentified. Sequence at one end of the junction differs from germline and may be a read error. Per the germline V gene, CDR1 is SSHAT and CDR2 is FNYEAQ (reference sequence). The CDR3 has 14 residues. Treatment of the sample: roughly nine-day PBMC culture with coronavirus spike peptide pools or control peptides (ViraFEST assay). Sequence data for DNA of cultured CD4+ T cells were generated by the Oncomine TCR Beta short-read assay. TCRdb reprocessed the PCR reads with MiXCR, giving one entry per CDR3 protein. The data show roughly 3,800 distinct CDR3 sequences, around a fifth seen once. The entry originates in a study of vaccination and CD4 T cells after COVID-19. The overall study: Controls had a CEFX pool, an HIV-1 Nef pool, or no peptide added.

The receptor comes from a human donor who had recovered from COVID-19. Source material: CD4+ T cells from blood, cultured in vitro. The chain couples TRBV7-7 to TRBJ2-1, with 9 bases that match TRBD1. DNA of the CDR3: TGTGCTAGCAGCCAAGGGACAGGGTTGGATGAGCAGTTCTTC. Translating it yields CASSQGTGLDEQFF.